The clone carrying this T cell receptor (beta chain) was recorded once. Its target is not known. Only in-frame clones appear in the TCRdb table, and some are missing; sequencing was by immunoSEQ multiplex PCR. The sample records 2 million to 3 million clones, around nine tenths being singletons. This specimen comes from a study of shared clonotypes between healthy human individuals. Notes on the study in general: Across a few donors, naive CD4 shared about 5%, naive CD8 more than 3%, memory CD4 roughly 2.4%, memory CD8 0.4% to 0.5%.

CDR1 ENHRY and CDR2 SYGVKD come from the germline V gene. The V end was cut by 3 bases, the J end by 8 bases, with 20 bases between. This CDR3 is 15 amino acids long. The sample consisted of naive CD4+ T cells sorted from blood. The subset denotes: CD45RA+ positively selected. This TCR was sampled from a man between 18 and 35 years old in good health. The V gene is TRBV10-3, the J gene TRBJ2-7; D is unresolved. The CDR3 here is CAISEYQSISQKQYF. The CDR3 DNA reads as TGTGCCATCAGTGAATATCAAAGTATTAGTCAGAAGCAGTACTTC.